The 9 T cell receptor beta chains below come from one sample, sequenced in a study of cytomegalovirus exposure and HLA in healthy donors. It was with 60 Vbeta and 13 Jbeta primers that the PCR ran. Data came from immunoSEQ multiplex PCR; TCRdb stores just in-frame clones and leaves some out. The sample yields 95,000 to 150,000 clones, around 80% seen once. The sample taken for sequencing was PBMCs. These receptor sequences come from a female donor in good health and CMV-seronegative.

The rearrangement joins TRBV27 to TRBJ2-7, with 12 bases identical to TRBD1. This CDR3 contains 16 residues. With 5 bases clipped from V and 4 bases from J, the junction kept 9 bases outside the gene matches. The germline V gene has CDR1 MNHEY and CDR2 SMNVEV (reference sequence). The CDR3 coding sequence is TGTGCCAGCAGTCTTTCCGGGACAGGGGGCGGGTACGAGCAGTACTTC. Residues: CASSLSGTGGGYEQYF.

The CDR3 nucleotides read TGTGCAAGTCGCTTATCCGGGACTGACGACAATGAGCAGTTCTTC. Its protein is CASRLSGTDDNEQFF. The chain uses TRBV12-2 and TRBJ2-1; no DNA check was done on the table's D call, TRBD2. TRBV12-2 is deemed a pseudogene. CDR3 length equals 15 residues.

This chain connects TRBV4-1 to TRBJ1-6; the match to TRBD1 covers 8 bases. The germline V gene encodes CDR1 MGHRA and CDR2 YSYEKL. The CDR3 runs to 16 residues. The V segment lost 1 base and the J segment 9 bases; nucleotides outside the gene matches: 8. This CDR3 is CASSQVAGGKGSPLHF. The CDR3 DNA reads TGCGCCAGCAGCCAAGTGGCAGGGGGCAAGGGTTCACCCCTCCACTTT.

V and J are TRBV7-9 and TRBJ2-1; TRBD2 might be the D (5 bases). The CDR3 spans 15 residues. Germline CDR1 and CDR2: SEHNR and FQNEAQ (reference sequence). With 5 bases removed from V and 2 bases from J, the gap between germline ends came to 13 bases. The CDR3 sequence is CASSQGGIAYNEQFF. In nucleotides, the CDR3 is TGTGCCAGCAGCCAAGGAGGAATCGCCTACAATGAGCAGTTCTTC.

The chain combines TRBV19 with TRBJ2-3, with 10 bases fitting TRBD2. CDR3 length equals 16 residues. Germline CDR1 is LNHDA and CDR2 is SQIVND (reference sequence). V lost 5 bases and J lost 2; bases outside the gene matches: 7. The CDR3 coding sequence is TGTGCCAGTAGTCCCCCGGGACTAGCGAACACAGATACGCAGTATTTT. Amino acids: CASSPPGLANTDTQYF.

This clone has only a few counts. Other DNA sequences of this sample code for an identical CDR3. The V and J genes are TRBV5-6 and TRBJ1-4; 7 positions agree with TRBD1. CDR1 and CDR2 from the germline V gene are SGHDT and YYEEEE. Germline trimming cut 4 bases from V and 5 bases from J; bases unmatched to any gene: 8. The CDR3 totals 15 residues. CDR3 bases: TGTGCCAGCAGCGCCCCCGGGACAGAGAATGAAAAACTGTTTTTT. Translation: CASSAPGTENEKLFF.

The chain couples TRBV2 to TRBJ2-1; D is uncertain. CDR3 length equals 15 residues. CDR1 and CDR2 from the germline V gene are SNHLY and FYNNEI. V dropped 3 bases and J dropped 6 bases, with 15 bases sitting between them. The CDR3, as DNA: TGTGCCAGCAGTGAGTACTCCCGTCGCCTCAATGAGCAGTTCTTC. Its translation: CASSEYSRRLNEQFF. The variable domain in full, completed from reference TRBV2 and TRBJ2-1, reads EPEVTQTPSHQVTQMGQEVILRCVPISNHLYFYWYRQILGQKVEFLVSFYNNEISEKSEIFDDQFSVERPDGSNFTLKIRSTKLEDSAMYFCASSEYSRRLNEQFFGPGTRLTVL.

A few counts support this clone. The chain recombines TRBV5-1 with TRBJ2-2; TRBD2 might be the D (7 bases). The V end lost 2 bases, the J end lost 5 bases, and 16 bases lay between the germline ends. This CDR3 contains 16 residues. Germline lookup yields CDR1 SGHRS and CDR2 YFSETQ. CDR3 in amino acids: CASSFPRGGRTGELFF. The CDR3 DNA reads as TGCGCCAGCAGCTTCCCGCGCGGGGGCCGAACCGGGGAGCTGTTTTTT. Using reference TRBV5-1 and TRBJ2-2 for the parts outside the CDR3, the full variable domain is KAGVTQTPRYLIKTRGQQVTLSCSPISGHRSVSWYQQTPGQGLQFLFEYFSETQRNKGNFPGRFSGRQFSNSRSEMNVSTLELGDSALYLCASSFPRGGRTGELFFGEGSRLTVL.

The chain has TRBV14 and TRBJ2-7; TRBD1 matches 9 bases. The germline V gene encodes CDR1 SGHDN and CDR2 FVKESK. The trim removed 3 bases at V and 2 bases at J, leaving 14 bases unmatched. This CDR3 is built from 18 residues. In DNA form, the CDR3 reads TGTGCCAGCAGCCAGGCTGTCCCGGGACAGGGATCGACCTACGAGCAGTACTTC. Amino acids: CASSQAVPGQGSTYEQYF.